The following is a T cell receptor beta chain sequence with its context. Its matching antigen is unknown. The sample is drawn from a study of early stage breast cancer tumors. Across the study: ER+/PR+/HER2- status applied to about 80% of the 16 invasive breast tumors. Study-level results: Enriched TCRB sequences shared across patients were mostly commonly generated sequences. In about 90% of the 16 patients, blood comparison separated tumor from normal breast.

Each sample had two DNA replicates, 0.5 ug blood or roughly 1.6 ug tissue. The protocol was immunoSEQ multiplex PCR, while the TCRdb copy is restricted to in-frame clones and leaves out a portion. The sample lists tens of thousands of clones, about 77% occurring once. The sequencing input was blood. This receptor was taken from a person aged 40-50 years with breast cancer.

The CDR3 DNA reads TGTGCCAGCAGCTTTAGCGGGAGGAGGACCGGGGAGCTGTTTTTT. This gives the protein CASSFSGRRTGELFF. V and J are TRBV5-4 and TRBJ2-2; 10 bases fit TRBD2. Germline CDR1 is SGHNT and CDR2 is YYREEE (reference sequence). After removal of 2 bases from V and 5 bases from J, the junction contained 3 bases not matched to a gene. The CDR3 length is 15 residues.